The T cell receptor beta chain described here comes from a study of CD8 T cells in ankylosing spondylitis. The CDR3 runs 12 residues. Germline V gene sequence: CDR1 SGHRS, CDR2 YFSETQ. The J segment lost 3 bases and the V segment lost 7 bases, leaving 1 base of the junction unmatched. As the method for making TCR beta libraries, quantitative 5'-RACE with molecular barcodes was used. MiXCR, applied by TCRdb to the 5' RACE reads, yields one record per CDR3 protein. Among approximately 550,000 distinct CDR3 sequences listed, roughly 13% were seen once. On this clonotype itself: Its antigen is currently unknown.

Whole-study results and caveats: Disease-associated clones were CD8+ and fairly uncommon in peripheral blood. As reported, disease-linked clones showed significant enrichment in matched ankylosing spondylitis synovial fluid. The study identified a TCR beta motif of several highly homologous variants that appeared characteristic of ankylosing spondylitis blood.

The sequenced sample consisted of blood, either unsorted or a sorted T cell fraction (not recorded which). The origin of this receptor is a male donor with ankylosing spondylitis. This rearrangement joins TRBV5-1 to TRBJ1-5; 7 nucleotides agree with TRBD1. The CDR3 here is CASGTANQPQHF. CDR3 sequence (DNA): TGCGCCAGCGGGACAGCCAATCAGCCCCAGCATTTT.